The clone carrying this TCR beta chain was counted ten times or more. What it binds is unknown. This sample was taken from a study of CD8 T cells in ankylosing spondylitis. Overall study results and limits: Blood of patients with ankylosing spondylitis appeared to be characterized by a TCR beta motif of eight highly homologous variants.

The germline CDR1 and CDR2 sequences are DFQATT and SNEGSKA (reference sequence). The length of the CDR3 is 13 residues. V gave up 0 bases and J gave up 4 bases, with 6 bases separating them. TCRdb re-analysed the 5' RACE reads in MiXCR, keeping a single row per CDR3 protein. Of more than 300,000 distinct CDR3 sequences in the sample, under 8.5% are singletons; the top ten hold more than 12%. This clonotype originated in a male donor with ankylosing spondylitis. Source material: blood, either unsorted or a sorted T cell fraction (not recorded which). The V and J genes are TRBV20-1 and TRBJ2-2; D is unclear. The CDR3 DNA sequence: TGCAGTGCTAGAGAGCGCATCACCGGGGAGCTGTTTTTT. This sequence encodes CSARERITGELFF.